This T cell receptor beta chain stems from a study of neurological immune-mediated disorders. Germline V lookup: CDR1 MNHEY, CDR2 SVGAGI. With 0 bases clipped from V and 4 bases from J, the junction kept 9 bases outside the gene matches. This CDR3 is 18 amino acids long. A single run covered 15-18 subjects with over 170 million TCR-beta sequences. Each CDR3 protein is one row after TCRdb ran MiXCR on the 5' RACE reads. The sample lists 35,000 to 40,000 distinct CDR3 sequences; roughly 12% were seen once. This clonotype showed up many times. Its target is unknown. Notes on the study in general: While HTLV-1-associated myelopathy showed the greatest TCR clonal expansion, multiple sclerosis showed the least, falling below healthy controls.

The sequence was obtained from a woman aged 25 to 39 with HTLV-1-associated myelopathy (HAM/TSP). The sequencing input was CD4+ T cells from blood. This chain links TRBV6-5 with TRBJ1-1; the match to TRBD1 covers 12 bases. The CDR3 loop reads CASSYSAGQGAISTEAFF. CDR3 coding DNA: TGTGCCAGCAGTTACTCGGCGGGACAGGGGGCTATCAGCACTGAAGCTTTCTTT.